One and the same sample provided the 18 T cell receptor beta chains below, sequenced in a study of T cells in Graves' hyperthyroidism and ophthalmopathy. Amplification yielded TCR beta CDR3 regions, with RNA transcripts as the source. A first-round RT-PCR of the TCR CDR3 used the HTBI primer set. TCRdb re-called the multiplex PCR reads with MiXCR, one entry per CDR3 protein. The repertoire has around 540,000 distinct CDR3 sequences, 15% to 20% of them found once; the top ten carry 25% to 30%. Sequencing was performed on blood. The source of these receptors is a woman aged 30 to 39 with Graves' ophthalmopathy.

This clonotype came up many times. The J gene is TRBJ2-3, the V gene TRBV7-8; D is unclear. V lost 2 bases and J lost 6, with 15 bases in between. CDR3 length: 15 residues. CDR1 SGHVS and CDR2 FQNEAQ come from the germline V gene. CDR3 nucleotides: TGTGCCAGCAGCTTATTTATCCGTAAGAGCGATACGCAGTATTTT. It codes for CASSLFIRKSDTQYF.

This clonotype appeared many times. The gene calls are TRBV20-1 and TRBJ1-2, with 10 bases aligning to TRBD1. CDR1 and CDR2 (germline): DFQATT, SNEGSKA (reference sequence). Trimming cost V 6 bases and J 4 bases; bases outside gene matches: 11. There are 15 residues in the CDR3. CDR3 coding DNA: TGCAGTGCGCAACGACAGGGGGCAGGTGGCTATGGCTACACCTTC. Translated: CSAQRQGAGGYGYTF.

This clonotype was found a few times. The chain employs TRBV7-3 and TRBJ2-3; D may be TRBD1 or TRBD2 (5 bases each). Trimming pared 0 bases from V and 0 bases from J, leaving 16 bases between. Germline loops: CDR1 SGHTA, CDR2 FQGTGA. The CDR3 sequence is 18 residues long. CDR3 amino acids: CASSLTPQGVPSTDTQYF. CDR3 in DNA: TGTGCCAGCAGCTTAACTCCCCAGGGAGTCCCAAGCACAGATACGCAGTATTTT.

This clonotype appeared many times. The gene calls are TRBV11-3 and TRBJ1-2; 9 positions agree with TRBD1. This CDR3 contains 17 residues. Germline V gene data show CDR1 as SGHNT and CDR2 as YENEEA. Germline trimming cut 3 bases from V and 4 bases from J; bases unmatched to any gene: 12. Here the CDR3 reads CASSFSPPGQGFYGYTF. In DNA form, the CDR3 reads TGTGCCAGCAGCTTTAGCCCTCCGGGACAGGGATTCTATGGCTACACCTTC.

This clonotype was seen only a few times. This chain connects TRBV2 to TRBJ1-5; the match to TRBD1 covers 7 bases. The CDR3 contains 15 residues. The germline V gene encodes CDR1 SNHLY and CDR2 FYNNEI. Trimming at V came to 7 bases and at J to 2 bases, leaving 8 bases not matched to a gene. The CDR3 spells CASKEGAVGNQPQHF. DNA of the CDR3: TGTGCCAGCAAGGAGGGGGCGGTCGGCAATCAGCCCCAGCATTTT.

This clonotype was detected ten times or more. The rearrangement uses TRBV7-2 and TRBJ1-2; D not certain. CDR3 length: 13 amino acids. Per germline, CDR1 SGHTA and CDR2 FQGNSA. V lost 5 bases and J lost 1, with 8 bases in between. The CDR3: CASSHGLNYGYTF. In nucleotides, the CDR3 is TGTGCCAGCAGCCATGGACTTAACTATGGCTACACCTTC.

This clonotype was counted only a few times. The chain recombines TRBV6-2 or TRBV6-3 with TRBJ2-7; perhaps TRBD2 as D (6 bases). The V end lost 0 bases, the J end lost 5 bases, and 17 bases lay between the germline ends. CDR3 size: 16 residues. The germline gives CDR1 MNHEY, CDR2 SVGEGT. The CDR3 DNA reads TGTGCCAGCAGTTACTCTCGGGGCGGGATTCGGGACGAGCAGTACTTC. This translates into CASSYSRGGIRDEQYF.

V gene TRBV7-2 combines with J gene TRBJ1-5; no reliable D call. Germline loops: CDR1 SGHTA, CDR2 FQGNSA. V was trimmed by 6 bases and J by 9 bases, leaving 18 bases between them. The CDR3 is made up of 14 amino acids. The CDR3 here is CASRRLMGSGPQHF. CDR3 bases: TGTGCCAGCAGGAGACTCATGGGTTCCGGGCCCCAGCATTTT.

This clonotype was seen repeatedly, ten times or more. The chain joins TRBV2 to TRBJ2-5; D ambiguous. The CDR3 consists of 14 residues. V was trimmed by 1 base and J by 0 bases, leaving 6 bases between them. Germline V gene sequence: CDR1 SNHLY, CDR2 FYNNEI. For the CDR3, the DNA is TGTGCCAGCAGTGAAGAACGGTACCAAGAGACCCAGTACTTC. It yields the protein CASSEERYQETQYF.

This clonotype occurred once. This may be a read error: a much more frequent sequence differs by one nucleotide. The chain links TRBV10-1 to TRBJ2-1, with D unclear. Per the germline V gene, CDR1 is WNHNN and CDR2 is SYGVQD (reference sequence). The CDR3 contains 18 residues. The CDR3, as DNA: TGCGCCAGCAGTGCGGAAGGGTTAAATGAACCTAACTACAATGAGCAGTCCTTC. It specifies CASSAEGLNEPNYNEQSF.

The table lists this clonotype with many counts. J is TRBJ2-1 and V is TRBV5-1; 8 positions match TRBD2. V gave up 0 bases and J gave up 0 bases; unmatched junction bases: 5. The germline gives CDR1 SGHRS, CDR2 YFSETQ. The CDR3 loop spans 17 amino acids. This CDR3 reads CASSLGASGSSYNEQFF. The CDR3 DNA reads TGCGCCAGCAGCTTGGGGGCGAGCGGGAGCTCCTACAATGAGCAGTTCTTC.

This clonotype was observed many times. V is TRBV28 and J is TRBJ2-7, with D tentatively TRBD2 (6 bases). There are 14 residues in the CDR3. Trimming removed 5 bases at V and 3 bases at J, with 14 bases between. Germline V CDR1 and CDR2: MDHEN, SYDVKM. The CDR3 DNA is TGTGCCAGCAGTCCCATCTCGACTAGCTACGAGCAGTACTTC. Translated: CASSPISTSYEQYF.

This clonotype was recorded many times. The chain recombines TRBV11-2 with TRBJ2-3; 8 bases align to TRBD2. V dropped 1 base and J dropped 5; count of bases not matched to a gene: 5. CDR3 size: 15 residues. Germline V lookup: CDR1 SGHAT, CDR2 FQNNGV. The chain's CDR3 is CASSLGLAGVDTQYF. DNA of the CDR3: TGTGCCAGCAGCTTAGGGCTAGCGGGCGTAGATACGCAGTATTTT.

In this sample, this clonotype turned up many times. The chain couples TRBV28 to TRBJ2-5, with no clear D. Germline lookup yields CDR1 MDHEN and CDR2 SYDVKM. V gave up 6 bases and J gave up 2 bases, with 7 bases separating them. This CDR3 is built from 12 residues. The CDR3 spells CASRQIQETQYF. CDR3 coding DNA: TGTGCCAGCAGACAGATACAAGAGACCCAGTACTTC. Variable domain in full (rest from reference TRBV28 and TRBJ2-5): DVKVTQSSRYLVKRTGEKVFLECVQDMDHENMFWYRQDPGLGLRLIYFSYDVKMKEKGDIPEGYSVSREKKERFSLILESASTNQTSMYLCASRQIQETQYFGPGTRLLVL.

This clonotype came up many times. The chain couples TRBV7-3 to TRBJ2-1; 11 bases match TRBD2. The CDR3 runs 16 residues. With V trimmed by 1 base and J by 7 bases, 6 bases remained unmatched. Germline CDR1 reads SGHTA; CDR2 reads FQGTGA. CDR3: CASSLIAGGPGNEQFF. In DNA form, the CDR3 reads TGTGCCAGCAGCTTAATAGCGGGAGGGCCCGGGAATGAGCAGTTCTTC.

This clonotype showed up many times. This rearrangement joins TRBV13 to TRBJ2-2; D is unclear. CDR3 length: 12 residues. The V and J ends lost 1 base and 7 bases respectively, with 4 bases between them. CDR1 and CDR2 (germline): PRHDT, FYEKMQ (reference sequence). CDR3 DNA sequence: TGTGCCAGCAGCTTAGATTACGGGGAGCTGTTTTTT. Its translation is CASSLDYGELFF.

A note on this clonotype: A read error may produce the germline difference seen at one junction end. The chain is built from TRBV12-3 or TRBV12-4 and TRBJ2-7; no firm D call. The CDR3 has 12 residues. The CDR3 nucleotides read TGTGCCAGGAGTTTGGTCCCCTACGAGCAGTACTTC. Encoded protein: CARSLVPYEQYF.

This clonotype was recorded at least ten times. The gene calls are TRBV20-1 and TRBJ1-3; D is ambiguous. CDR3 length equals 14 residues. Germline V gene lookup returns CDR1 DFQATT and CDR2 SNEGSKA (reference sequence). The V end was cut by 4 bases, the J end by 0 bases, with 10 bases between. The CDR3 DNA is TGCAGTGCTACGGCTAAAGGCTCTGGAAACACCATATATTTT. Translating it yields CSATAKGSGNTIYF.